This TCR beta chain was identified in a study of shared clonotypes between healthy human individuals. Study observations and caveats: Sequencing of the sorted subsets was shown by rarefaction to be incomplete despite large depth. A reduction in generation probabilities was seen for non-shared clonotypes relative to those shared by all four donors.

The ends lost 1 base at V and 3 bases at J; junction bases unmatched: 8. CDR1 SGHTA and CDR2 FQGTGA come from the germline V gene. This CDR3 is 18 amino acids long. Here immunoSEQ multiplex PCR was the method, and the copy in TCRdb shows in-frame clones only, minus some. The sample contains approximately 2.5 million clones, roughly 93% of which appear only once. Note on this clone: Its antigen is undetermined.

Sequencing input: naive CD4+ T cells from PBMCs. Subset in this sample: CD45RA+ positively selected. The receptor comes from a man aged 18 to 30 in good health. Some clones in this sample may be carry-over from other donors' samples. V and J are TRBV7-3 and TRBJ2-2; the match to TRBD2 covers 10 bases. CDR3 sequence reads: CASSLMGPAGGYTGELFF. The CDR3 nucleotides read TGTGCCAGCAGCTTAATGGGTCCAGCGGGAGGGTACACCGGGGAGCTGTTTTTT.